The clone carrying this T cell receptor (beta chain) was observed many times. Its antigen is as yet unknown. Using its own MiXCR run on the RACE reads, TCRdb lists one record per CDR3 protein. This repertoire shows around 380,000 distinct CDR3 sequences, approximately 5% found once; its top ten account for approximately 2.3%. Indicated time point: patch test 1, 2 weeks after DPC sensitization. Documented treatment: therapeutic diphenylcyclopropenone sensitization with weekly scalp DPC. Blood draws came before every patch-test application. The sample comes from a study of human T cells and chemical hapten exposure. Overall study: A patient group, mainly female, showed alopecia areata, totalis or universalis. Study results and caveats: Versus controls, significantly more large CDR3 similarity clusters arose from expanded TCRs. There was alopecia in the donors, so their immune response may differ from that of healthy people.

CDR1 is SGHNT and CDR2 is YYREEE in the germline V gene (reference sequence). The CDR3 has 14 residues. V was clipped by 4 bases and J by 8 bases; unmatched bases: 8. The sample consisted of whole blood, taken in connection with sensitization to the hapten diphenylcyclopropenone (DPC). This sequence originates from a woman aged 45-65 years with alopecia areata. Some clones in this sample may be carry-over from other donors' samples. V gene TRBV5-4 combines with J gene TRBJ2-1, with 8 nucleotides matching TRBD2. CDR3 sequence (DNA): TGTGCCAGCAGCCCAGGACTAGCTAGAGATGAGCAGTTCTTC. As protein: CASSPGLARDEQFF.